This T cell receptor (beta chain) was captured in a study of blood T cell repertoires in COVID-19. Looking at the study overall: Acute-phase and convalescent COVID-19 samples originated in the United States, Italy and Spain. PBMCs, B-cell-depleted T cells, or T cells were the source of the cDNA or gDNA that made up the material.

How the authors handled the data: Reference gene primer amplification gave nucleated cell count estimates. Method: immunoSEQ multiplex PCR; TCRdb's copy keeps in-frame clones and lacks some. V, J and clone size are taken as reported in that table, and D and trimming were inferred from the DNA itself. The table records 290,000 or so clones, 85% to 90% of them present only once. This CDR3 contains 12 residues. In germline, CDR1 is LNHDA, CDR2 SQIVND (reference sequence). Germline trimming cut 6 bases from V and 8 bases from J; bases unmatched to any gene: 4. This clonotype was sampled from a man aged 70-80 years with acute or convalescent COVID-19. The specimen sequenced was peripheral blood. V usage is TRBV19 and J usage is TRBJ2-1; 7 bases fit TRBD2. CDR3 coding DNA: TGTGCCAGTAGGGGGGGAGGGGATGAGCAGTTCTTC. Encoded protein: CASRGGGDEQFF. The whole variable domain, filled in from reference TRBV19 and TRBJ2-1, reads DGGITQSPKYLFRKEGQNVTLSCEQNLNHDAMYWYRQDPGQGLRLIYYSQIVNDFQKGDIAEGYSVSREKKESFPLTVTSAQKNPTAFYLCASRGGGDEQFFGPGTRLTVL.